This T cell receptor (beta chain) comes out of a study of human T cells and chemical hapten exposure. The V segment lost 6 bases and the J segment 2 bases; nucleotides outside the gene matches: 4. The CDR3 runs to 12 residues. Per the germline V gene, CDR1 is SQVTM and CDR2 is ANQGSEA. Time point given: patch test 3, about 24 weeks after DPC sensitization. Stated treatment: therapeutic diphenylcyclopropenone sensitization with weekly scalp DPC. TCRdb called the RACE reads again in MiXCR, with one record for every CDR3 protein. Among about 76,000 distinct CDR3 sequences listed, roughly 13% were seen once.

The TCR comes from a woman between 50 and 59 years old with alopecia areata. Some clones in this sample may be carry-over from other donors' samples. The chain joins TRBV29-1 to TRBJ2-7; 7 bases fit TRBD1. This specimen consisted of whole blood, obtained in connection with sensitization to the hapten diphenylcyclopropenone (DPC). Written as DNA, the CDR3 is TGCAGCGTAAGACAGGGAGCCTACGAGCAGTACTTC. It codes for CSVRQGAYEQYF.